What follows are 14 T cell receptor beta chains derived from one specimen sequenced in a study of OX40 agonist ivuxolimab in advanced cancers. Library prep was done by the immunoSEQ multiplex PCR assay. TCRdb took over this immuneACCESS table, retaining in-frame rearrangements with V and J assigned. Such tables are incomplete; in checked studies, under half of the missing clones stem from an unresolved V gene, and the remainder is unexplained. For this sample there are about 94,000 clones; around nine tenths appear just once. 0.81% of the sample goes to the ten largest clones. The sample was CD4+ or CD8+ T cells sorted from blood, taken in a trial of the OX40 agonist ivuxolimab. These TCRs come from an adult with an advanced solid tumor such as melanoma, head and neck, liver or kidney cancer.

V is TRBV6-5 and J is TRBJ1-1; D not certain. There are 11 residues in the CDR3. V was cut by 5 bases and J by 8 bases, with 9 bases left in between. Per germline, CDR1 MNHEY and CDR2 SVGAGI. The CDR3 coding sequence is TGTGCCAGCAGTCGCGAGGGAGAAGCTTTCTTT. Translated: CASSREGEAFF.

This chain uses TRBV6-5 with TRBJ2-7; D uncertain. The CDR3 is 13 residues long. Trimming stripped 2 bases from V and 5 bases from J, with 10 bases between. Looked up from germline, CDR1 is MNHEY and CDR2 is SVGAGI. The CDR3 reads CASSYDGIHEQYF. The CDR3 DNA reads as TGTGCCAGCAGTTACGACGGTATCCACGAGCAGTACTTC.

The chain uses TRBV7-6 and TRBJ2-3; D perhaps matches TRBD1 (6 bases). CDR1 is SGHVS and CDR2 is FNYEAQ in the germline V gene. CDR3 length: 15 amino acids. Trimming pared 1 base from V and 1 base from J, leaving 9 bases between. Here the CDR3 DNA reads TGTGCCAGCAGCTTAGGCAGACAGGGCACAGATACGCAGTATTTT. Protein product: CASSLGRQGTDTQYF.

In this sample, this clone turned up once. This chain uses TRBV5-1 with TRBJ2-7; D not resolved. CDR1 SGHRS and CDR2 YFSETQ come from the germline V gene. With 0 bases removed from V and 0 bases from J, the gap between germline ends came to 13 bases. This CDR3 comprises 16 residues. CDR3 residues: CASSLAPGSSSYEQYF. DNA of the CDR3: TGCGCCAGCAGCTTGGCTCCTGGATCCAGCTCCTACGAGCAGTACTTC.

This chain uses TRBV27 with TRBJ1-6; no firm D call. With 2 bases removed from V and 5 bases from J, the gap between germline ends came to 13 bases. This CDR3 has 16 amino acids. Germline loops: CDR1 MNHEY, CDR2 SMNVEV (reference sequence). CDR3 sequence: CASSLKALRHNSPLHF. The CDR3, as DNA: TGTGCCAGCAGTTTAAAAGCCCTGCGCCATAATTCACCCCTCCACTTT.

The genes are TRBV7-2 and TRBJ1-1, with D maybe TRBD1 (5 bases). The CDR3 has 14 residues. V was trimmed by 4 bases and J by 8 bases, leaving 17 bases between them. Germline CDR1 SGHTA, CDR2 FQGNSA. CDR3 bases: TGTGCCAGCAGCTCTCAGGGCCACGGGCGGGAAGCTTTCTTT. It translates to CASSSQGHGREAFF.

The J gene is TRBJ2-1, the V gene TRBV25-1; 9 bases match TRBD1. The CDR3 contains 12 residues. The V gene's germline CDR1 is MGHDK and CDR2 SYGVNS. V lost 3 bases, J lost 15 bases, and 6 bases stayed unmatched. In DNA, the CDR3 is TGTGCCAGCAGTGACCTGGACAGGGGACGGTTCTTC. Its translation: CASSDLDRGRFF.

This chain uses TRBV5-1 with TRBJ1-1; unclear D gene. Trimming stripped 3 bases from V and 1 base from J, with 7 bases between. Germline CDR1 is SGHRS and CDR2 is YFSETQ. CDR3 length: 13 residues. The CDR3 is CASSSPGNTEAFF. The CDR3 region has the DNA TGCGCCAGCAGCTCCCCGGGGAACACTGAAGCTTTCTTT.

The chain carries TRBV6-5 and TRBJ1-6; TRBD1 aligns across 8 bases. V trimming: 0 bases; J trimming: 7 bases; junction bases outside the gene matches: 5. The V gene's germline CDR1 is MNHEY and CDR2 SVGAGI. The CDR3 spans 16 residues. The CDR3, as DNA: TGTGCCAGCAGTTACTCGAGGACAGGGCTCAATTCACCCCTCCACTTT. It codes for CASSYSRTGLNSPLHF.

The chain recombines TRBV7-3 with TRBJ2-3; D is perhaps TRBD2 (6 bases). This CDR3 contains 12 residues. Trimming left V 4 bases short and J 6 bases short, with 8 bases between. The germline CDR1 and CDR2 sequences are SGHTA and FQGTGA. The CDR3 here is CASSSAGDTQYF. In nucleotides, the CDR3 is TGTGCCAGCAGCTCCGCGGGGGATACGCAGTATTTT. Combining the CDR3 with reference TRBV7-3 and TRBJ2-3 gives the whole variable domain GAGVSQTPSNKVTEKGKYVELRCDPISGHTALYWYRQSLGQGPEFLIYFQGTGAADDSGLPNDRFFAVRPEGSVSTLKIQRTERGDSAVYLCASSSAGDTQYFGPGTRLTVL.

The CDR3 protein is CASSRDRVEFF. The CDR3 DNA follows: TGTGCCAGCAGTCGGGACAGGGTGGAGTTCTTC. V gene TRBV6-6 combines with J gene TRBJ2-1, with 9 bases identical to TRBD1. The CDR3 sequence is 11 residues long. In germline, CDR1 is MNHNY, CDR2 SVGAGI (reference sequence). The V and J ends lost 5 bases and 14 bases, in that order; junction bases with no gene match: 4.

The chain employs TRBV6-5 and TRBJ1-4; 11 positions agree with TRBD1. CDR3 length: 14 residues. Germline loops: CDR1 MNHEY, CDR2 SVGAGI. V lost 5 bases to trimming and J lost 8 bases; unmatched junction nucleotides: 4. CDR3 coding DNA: TGTGCCAGCAGTCGGACAGGGGGCTGGGAAAAACTGTTTTTT. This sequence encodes CASSRTGGWEKLFF.

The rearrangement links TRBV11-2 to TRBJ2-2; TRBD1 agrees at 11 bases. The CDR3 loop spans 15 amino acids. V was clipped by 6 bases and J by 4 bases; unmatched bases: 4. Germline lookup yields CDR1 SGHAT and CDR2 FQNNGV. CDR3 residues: CASRGQGASTGELFF. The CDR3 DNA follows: TGTGCCAGCAGAGGACAGGGGGCGTCCACCGGGGAGCTGTTTTTT.

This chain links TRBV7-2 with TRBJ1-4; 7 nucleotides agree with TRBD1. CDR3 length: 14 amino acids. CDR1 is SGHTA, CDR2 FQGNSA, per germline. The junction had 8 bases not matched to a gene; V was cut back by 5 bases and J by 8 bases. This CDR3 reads CASSPDRSGEKLFF. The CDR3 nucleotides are TGTGCCAGCAGCCCGGACAGGTCAGGGGAAAAACTGTTTTTT.